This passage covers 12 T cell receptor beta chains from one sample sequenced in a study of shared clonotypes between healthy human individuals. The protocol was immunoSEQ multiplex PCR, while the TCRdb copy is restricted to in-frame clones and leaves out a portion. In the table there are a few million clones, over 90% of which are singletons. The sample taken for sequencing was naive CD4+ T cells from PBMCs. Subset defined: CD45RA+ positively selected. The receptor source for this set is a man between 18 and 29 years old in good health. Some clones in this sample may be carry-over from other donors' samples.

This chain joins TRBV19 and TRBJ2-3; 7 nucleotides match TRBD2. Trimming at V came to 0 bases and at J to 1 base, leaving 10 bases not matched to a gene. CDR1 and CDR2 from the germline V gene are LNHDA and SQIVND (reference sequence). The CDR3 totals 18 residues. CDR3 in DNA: TGTGCCAGTAGTATAGATAAAAGGGCGGGAGTAGGCACAGATACGCAGTATTTT. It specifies CASSIDKRAGVGTDTQYF. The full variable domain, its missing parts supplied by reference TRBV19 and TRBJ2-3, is DGGITQSPKYLFRKEGQNVTLSCEQNLNHDAMYWYRQDPGQGLRLIYYSQIVNDFQKGDIAEGYSVSREKKESFPLTVTSAQKNPTAFYLCASSIDKRAGVGTDTQYFGPGTRLTVL.

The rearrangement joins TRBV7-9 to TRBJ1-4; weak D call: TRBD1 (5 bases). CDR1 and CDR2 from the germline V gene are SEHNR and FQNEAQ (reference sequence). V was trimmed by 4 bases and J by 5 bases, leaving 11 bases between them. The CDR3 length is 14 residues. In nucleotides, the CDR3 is TGTGCCAGCAGCTCGGGGGACGGAAATGAAAAACTGTTTTTT. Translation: CASSSGDGNEKLFF.

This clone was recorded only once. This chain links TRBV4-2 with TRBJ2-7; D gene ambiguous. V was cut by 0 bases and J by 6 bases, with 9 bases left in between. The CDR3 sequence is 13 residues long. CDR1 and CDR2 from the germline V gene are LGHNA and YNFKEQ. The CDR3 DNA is TGTGCCAGCAGCCAAGATACTTTTCGCGAGCAGTACTTC. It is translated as CASSQDTFREQYF.

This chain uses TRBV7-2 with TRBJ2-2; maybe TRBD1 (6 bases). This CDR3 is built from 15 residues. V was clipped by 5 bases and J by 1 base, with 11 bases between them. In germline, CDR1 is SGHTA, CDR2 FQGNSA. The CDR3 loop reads CASSQDRWNTGELFF. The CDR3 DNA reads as TGTGCCAGCAGCCAGGACAGATGGAACACCGGGGAGCTGTTTTTT. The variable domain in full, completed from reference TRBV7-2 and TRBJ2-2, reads GAGVSQSPSNKVTEKGKDVELRCDPISGHTALYWYRQSLGQGLEFLIYFQGNSAPDKSGLPSDRFSAERTGGSVSTLTIQRTQQEDSAVYLCASSQDRWNTGELFFGEGSRLTVL.

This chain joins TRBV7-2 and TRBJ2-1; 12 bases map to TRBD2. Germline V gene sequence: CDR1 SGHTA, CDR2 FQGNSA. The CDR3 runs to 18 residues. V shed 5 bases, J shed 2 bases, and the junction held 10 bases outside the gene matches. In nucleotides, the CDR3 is TGTGCCAGCAGCCCAAGGACTAGCGGGATCCCCCCCTACAATGAGCAGTTCTTC. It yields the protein CASSPRTSGIPPYNEQFF. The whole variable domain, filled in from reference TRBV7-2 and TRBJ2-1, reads GAGVSQSPSNKVTEKGKDVELRCDPISGHTALYWYRQSLGQGLEFLIYFQGNSAPDKSGLPSDRFSAERTGGSVSTLTIQRTQQEDSAVYLCASSPRTSGIPPYNEQFFGPGTRLTVL.

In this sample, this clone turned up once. The CDR3 reads CASSFWATEAFF. CDR3 sequence (DNA): TGTGCCAGCAGTTTTTGGGCCACTGAAGCTTTCTTT. The gene calls are TRBV28 and TRBJ1-1, with D unresolved. Germline V gene data show CDR1 as MDHEN and CDR2 as SYDVKM. The CDR3 spans 12 residues. V was trimmed by 3 bases and J by 4 bases, leaving 6 bases between them.

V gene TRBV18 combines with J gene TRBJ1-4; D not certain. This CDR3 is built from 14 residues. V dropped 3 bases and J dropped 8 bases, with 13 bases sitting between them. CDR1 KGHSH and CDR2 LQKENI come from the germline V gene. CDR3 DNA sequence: TGTGCCAGCTCACCGATAGCCCCTGGGGAAAAACTGTTTTTT. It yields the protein CASSPIAPGEKLFF.

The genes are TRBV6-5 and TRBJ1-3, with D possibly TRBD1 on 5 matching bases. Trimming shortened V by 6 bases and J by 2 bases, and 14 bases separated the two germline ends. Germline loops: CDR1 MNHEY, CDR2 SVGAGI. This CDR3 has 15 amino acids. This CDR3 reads CASSPGFLAGNTIYF. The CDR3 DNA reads TGTGCCAGCAGCCCAGGGTTCTTGGCTGGAAACACCATATATTTT.

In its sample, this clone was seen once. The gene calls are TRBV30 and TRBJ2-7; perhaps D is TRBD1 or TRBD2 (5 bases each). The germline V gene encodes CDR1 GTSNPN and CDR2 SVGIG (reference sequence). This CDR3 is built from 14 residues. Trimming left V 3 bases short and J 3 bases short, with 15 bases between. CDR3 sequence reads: CAWSQFGTVYEQYF. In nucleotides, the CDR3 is TGTGCCTGGAGCCAATTCGGGACGGTCTACGAGCAGTACTTC.

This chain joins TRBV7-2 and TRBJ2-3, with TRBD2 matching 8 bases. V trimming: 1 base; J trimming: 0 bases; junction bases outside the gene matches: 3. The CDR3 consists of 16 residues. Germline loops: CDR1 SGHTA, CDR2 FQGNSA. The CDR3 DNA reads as TGTGCCAGCAGCTTAGGTAGCGGGACTAGCACAGATACGCAGTATTTT. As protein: CASSLGSGTSTDTQYF.

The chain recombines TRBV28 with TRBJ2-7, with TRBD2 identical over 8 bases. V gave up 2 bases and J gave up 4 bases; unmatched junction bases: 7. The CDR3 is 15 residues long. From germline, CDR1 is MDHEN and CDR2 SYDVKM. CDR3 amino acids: CASSLVGRAAYEQYF. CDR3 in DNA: TGTGCCAGCAGTTTAGTCGGGAGGGCCGCGTACGAGCAGTACTTC.

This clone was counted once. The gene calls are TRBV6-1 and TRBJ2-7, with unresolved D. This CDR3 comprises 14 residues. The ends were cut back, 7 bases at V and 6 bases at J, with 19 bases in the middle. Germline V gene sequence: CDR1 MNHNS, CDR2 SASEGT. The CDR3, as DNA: TGTGCCAGCAAAATTAGTAGGGCCGGAACCGAGCAGTACTTC. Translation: CASKISRAGTEQYF.